The 4 T cell receptor beta chains given below trace back to one sample, sequenced in a study of cytomegalovirus exposure and HLA in healthy donors. The method was immunoSEQ multiplex PCR; TCRdb's version includes in-frame clones alone and lacks a portion of them. The sample has some 260,000 clones; more than 85% are singletons. Sequencing was done on a sample of PBMCs. All receptors derive from a man younger than 35 in good health and CMV-seropositive.

On this clone: Other nucleotide sequences from this sample produce the same CDR3. This rearrangement joins TRBV7-8 to TRBJ2-1; possible D gene TRBD2, 5 bases. The V gene's germline CDR1 is SGHVS and CDR2 FQNEAQ. V lost 1 base, J lost 0 bases, and 10 bases lay in between. This CDR3 has 16 residues. CDR3 loop: CASSLVPGSSYNEQFF. CDR3 nucleotides: TGTGCCAGCAGCTTAGTCCCTGGGAGCTCCTACAATGAGCAGTTCTTC.

The V call is TRBV15, the J call TRBJ2-6; no clear D gene. Trimming took 4 bases from V and 0 from J, leaving 7 bases between them. The CDR3 totals 15 residues. Germline V CDR1 and CDR2: LNHNV, YYDKDF (reference sequence). The CDR3 DNA is TGTGCCACCAGCACTAAATCCTCTGGGGCCAACGTCCTGACTTTC. Translating it yields CATSTKSSGANVLTF.

The chain uses TRBV6-1 and TRBJ2-7; 10 bases are a match to TRBD2. Germline-derived CDR1 and CDR2 are MNHNS and SASEGT. The V segment lost 4 bases and the J segment 4 bases; nucleotides outside the gene matches: 4. The CDR3 is made up of 14 amino acids. The CDR3 region has the DNA TGTGCCAGCAGTGGGACTAGCGGACATTACGAGCAGTACTTC. It specifies CASSGTSGHYEQYF.

J is TRBJ2-3 and V is TRBV15; D gene unclear. Trimming removed 2 bases from V and 0 bases from J, with 3 bases in between. This CDR3 contains 13 residues. Looked up from germline, CDR1 is LNHNV and CDR2 is YYDKDF (reference sequence). CDR3 loop: CATSRTSTDTQYF. The DNA of the CDR3 is TGTGCCACCAGCAGAACCAGCACAGATACGCAGTATTTT.